This TCR beta chain was retrieved from a study of blood T cells in healthy people across ages. The wider study: Through template switching, about one barcoded beta molecule was captured per two T cells, as measured in model experiments. Study-wide findings and caveats: Both higher diversity and more naive CD4+ cells marked long-lived donors when set against aged donors. Across the age range, TCR beta diversity per million T cells fell in a roughly linear way.

This clonotype came up many times. Antigen specificity is unknown. Together with a sample-barcoded 5' primer, a J-beta primer mix was included in a second PCR lasting about 6 to 11 cycles. Sequencing of every sample gave 2.5 million or more CDR3-containing paired-end reads. TCRdb re-analysed the 5' RACE reads in MiXCR, keeping a single row per CDR3 protein. The sample gives approximately 810,000 distinct CDR3 sequences, roughly 26% of which show up once; roughly 17% is in the top ten. The CDR3 is 15 residues long. Trimming stripped 1 base from V and 4 bases from J, with 11 bases between. Germline V gene sequence: CDR1 LNHNV, CDR2 YYDKDF (reference sequence).

This clonotype originated in a woman aged 80 or over in good health. The specimen sequenced was blood. This chain links TRBV15 with TRBJ1-5; D remains ambiguous. The CDR3, as DNA: TGTGCCACCAGCAGAGGCGGGATGGGGAATCAGCCCCAGCATTTT. Translated: CATSRGGMGNQPQHF.